This record covers a single TCR beta chain. The record originates from a study of blood T cell repertoires in COVID-19. The overall study: Acute and convalescent COVID-19 specimens originated in the United States, Italy and Spain. T cells, B-cell-depleted T cells, or PBMCs provided the cDNA or gDNA that served as material.

The CDR3 sequence is 15 residues long. V was pared by 3 bases and J by 5 bases, with 9 bases of the junction left unmatched. The V gene's germline CDR1 is MGHRA and CDR2 YSYEKL. Original processing methods: Nucleated cell number was recorded as an estimate derived from reference gene primer amplification. Clones were read by immunoSEQ multiplex PCR, and TCRdb kept only the in-frame ones, dropping some. For V, J and clone size, that table is used; D and trimming come from the DNA. Of about 60,000 clones listed, roughly four fifths were seen once; the top ten hold roughly 8.7%. The sequenced sample consisted of peripheral blood. This clonotype was sampled from an elderly woman with acute or convalescent COVID-19. This chain uses TRBV4-1 with TRBJ2-5; the match to TRBD2 covers 7 bases. Written as DNA, the CDR3 is TGCGCCAGCAGCCAGGGGTTTGGGGAGGGGGAGACCCAGTACTTC. It yields the protein CASSQGFGEGETQYF.